This T cell receptor (beta chain) emerged from a study of cytomegalovirus exposure and HLA in healthy donors. For this clone: Its antigen is as yet unknown.

Regarding the study as a whole: As was reported, the HLA-A and HLA-B alleles of most subjects were accurately predicted from TCR beta sequences.

Amplification used 60 Vbeta primers and 13 Jbeta primers. Clones were read by immunoSEQ multiplex PCR, and TCRdb kept only the in-frame ones, dropping some. The table lists 190,000 or so clones, 80% of them singletons, with 0.6% to 0.7% in the top ten. CDR1 and CDR2 from the germline V gene are SGHVS and FQNEAQ. The CDR3 length is 15 residues. Trimming removed 5 bases from V and 5 bases from J, with 18 bases in between. The J gene is TRBJ1-2, the V gene TRBV7-8, with D tentatively TRBD1 (6 bases). The origin of this receptor is a boy between 10 and 17 years old in good health and CMV-seronegative. Sequenced input: PBMCs. For the CDR3, the DNA is TGTGCCAGCAGCCTTCAGACGGACAGCAATTATGGCTACACCTTC. This gives the protein CASSLQTDSNYGYTF.